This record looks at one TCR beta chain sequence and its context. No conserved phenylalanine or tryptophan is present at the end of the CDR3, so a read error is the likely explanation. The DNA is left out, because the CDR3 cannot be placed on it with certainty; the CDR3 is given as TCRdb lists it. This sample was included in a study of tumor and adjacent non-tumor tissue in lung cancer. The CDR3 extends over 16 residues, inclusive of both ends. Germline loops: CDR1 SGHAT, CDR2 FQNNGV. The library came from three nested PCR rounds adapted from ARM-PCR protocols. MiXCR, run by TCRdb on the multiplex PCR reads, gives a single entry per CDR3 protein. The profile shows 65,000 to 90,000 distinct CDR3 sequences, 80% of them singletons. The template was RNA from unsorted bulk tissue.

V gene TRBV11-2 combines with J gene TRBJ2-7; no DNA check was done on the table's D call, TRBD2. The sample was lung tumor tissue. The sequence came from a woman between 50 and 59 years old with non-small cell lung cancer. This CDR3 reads CASSSTESGPRHEQYL.